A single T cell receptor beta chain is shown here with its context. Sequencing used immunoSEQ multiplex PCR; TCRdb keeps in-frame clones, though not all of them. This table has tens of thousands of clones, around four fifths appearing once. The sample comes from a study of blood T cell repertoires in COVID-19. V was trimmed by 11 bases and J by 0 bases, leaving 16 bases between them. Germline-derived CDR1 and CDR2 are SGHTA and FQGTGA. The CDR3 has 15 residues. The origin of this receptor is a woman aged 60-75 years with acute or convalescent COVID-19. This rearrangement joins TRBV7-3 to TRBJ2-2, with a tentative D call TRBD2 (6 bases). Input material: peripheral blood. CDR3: CAPAMGLPNTGELFF. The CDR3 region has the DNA TGTGCCCCTGCCATGGGACTGCCGAACACCGGGGAGCTGTTTTTT.